The 13 T cell receptor beta chains below all came from one sample that was sequenced in a study of graft-versus-host responses after intestinal transplantation. Only in-frame clones appear in the TCRdb table, and some are missing; sequencing was by immunoSEQ multiplex PCR. In the table there are about 54,000 clones, roughly nine tenths of which are singletons. Material: PBMCs, obtained 650 to 670 days after intestinal transplant. Receptors were obtained from a human patient who received an intestinal transplant, so some T cells may come from the graft donor.

This chain connects TRBV7-9 to TRBJ1-2; D is perhaps TRBD1 (6 bases). The CDR3 consists of 16 residues. The germline CDR1 and CDR2 sequences are SEHNR and FQNEAQ (reference sequence). V was trimmed by 1 base and J by 5 bases, leaving 17 bases between them. The CDR3 here is CASSLGSGGRAYGYTF. CDR3 bases: TGTGCCAGCAGCTTAGGGTCCGGGGGCAGGGCTTATGGCTACACCTTC.

V is TRBV18 and J is TRBJ2-7; TRBD1 matches 7 bases. The ends lost 5 bases at V and 6 bases at J; junction bases unmatched: 13. The CDR3 length is 15 residues. Germline loops: CDR1 KGHSH, CDR2 LQKENI. The CDR3 loop reads CASSRDSLLRVEQYF. The CDR3 DNA follows: TGTGCCAGCTCAAGGGACAGCCTCCTCAGGGTCGAGCAGTACTTC. The full variable domain, rest sourced from reference TRBV18 and TRBJ2-7, is NAGVMQNPRHLVRRRGQEARLRCSPMKGHSHVYWYRQLPEEGLKFMVYLQKENIIDESGMPKERFSAEFPKEGPSILRIQQVVRGDSAAYFCASSRDSLLRVEQYFGPGTRLTVT.

The chain combines TRBV9 with TRBJ1-1, with 10 bases identical to TRBD1. The V segment lost 9 bases and the J segment 7 bases; nucleotides outside the gene matches: 12. Germline V gives CDR1 SGDLS, CDR2 YYNGEE. The length of the CDR3 is 14 residues. The CDR3 bases are TGTGCCACCGGTGGGGGGGACAGGGGATTTGAAGCTTTCTTT. It specifies CATGGGDRGFEAFF.

This clone was detected once. The chain links TRBV2 to TRBJ1-3; D is uncertain. The CDR3 sequence is 16 residues long. Germline CDR1 is SNHLY and CDR2 is FYNNEI. Trimming shortened V by 3 bases and J by 0 bases, and 12 bases separated the two germline ends. The CDR3 DNA follows: TGTGCCAGCAGTGATCCGGCCTTTTTCTCTGGAAACACCATATATTTT. Its protein is CASSDPAFFSGNTIYF.

The rearrangement uses TRBV6-1 and TRBJ1-2; no clear D. The CDR3 is 15 amino acids. Germline V gives CDR1 MNHNS, CDR2 SASEGT. V lost 2 bases to trimming and J lost 4 bases, with 14 bases between them. The CDR3 coding sequence is TGTGCCAGCAGTGAATTAAGGAGGGCTGGCTATGGCTACACCTTC. This sequence encodes CASSELRRAGYGYTF.

This clone has just one count. The V and J genes are TRBV5-1 and TRBJ2-1; 9 bases agree with TRBD2. Germline values: CDR1 SGHRS, CDR2 YFSETQ. V lost 0 bases to trimming and J lost 4 bases; unmatched junction nucleotides: 5. This CDR3 has 16 residues. CDR3 protein: CASSLGGTSPYNEQFF. DNA for the CDR3: TGCGCCAGCAGCTTGGGTGGGACTAGCCCATACAATGAGCAGTTCTTC.

The CDR3 loop reads CASSLNRPGSEQFF. For the CDR3, the DNA is TGTGCCAGCAGCCTGAATAGACCAGGTAGTGAGCAGTTCTTC. The chain links TRBV4-2 to TRBJ2-1, with D hard to call. There are 14 residues in the CDR3. V gave up 4 bases and J gave up 9 bases, with 16 bases separating them. In germline, CDR1 is LGHNA, CDR2 YNFKEQ.

This clone has a handful of counts. This rearrangement joins TRBV7-9 to TRBJ1-2, with 8 bases fitting TRBD1. Germline V CDR1 and CDR2: SEHNR, FQNEAQ (reference sequence). CDR3 size: 13 residues. J gave up 8 bases and V 8 bases, and 10 bases lay outside the gene matches. CDR3 protein: CASRWTGLGGYTF. The CDR3 region has the DNA TGTGCCAGCCGCTGGACAGGGCTGGGCGGCTACACCTTC.

The rearrangement uses TRBV10-3 and TRBJ2-5; tentatively, D is TRBD1 (6 bases). The tail of the sequence fits TRBJ2-7 better, so the J call may be wrong. The CDR3 is made up of 14 amino acids. Germline V gene lookup returns CDR1 ENHRY and CDR2 SYGVKD. For the CDR3, the DNA is TGTGCCATCAGTGAGAGGGGACAATCCTACGAGCAGTACTTC. It codes for CAISERGQSYEQYF.

The chain recombines TRBV4-1 with TRBJ1-6; D remains unclear. The V end lost 0 bases, the J end lost 6 bases, and 15 bases lay between the germline ends. This CDR3 has 17 amino acids. The V gene's germline CDR1 is MGHRA and CDR2 YSYEKL. The CDR3 reads CASSQDQGRRINSPLHF. The CDR3 region has the DNA TGCGCCAGCAGCCAAGATCAAGGGCGGCGGATTAATTCACCCCTCCACTTT.

The V and J genes are TRBV2 and TRBJ1-1; D gene unclear. CDR3 size: 15 residues. V lost 3 bases to trimming and J lost 6 bases, with 17 bases between them. Germline V gives CDR1 SNHLY, CDR2 FYNNEI. This CDR3 is CASSDGRWSVAEAFF. The CDR3 nucleotides read TGTGCCAGCAGTGATGGCCGGTGGTCGGTGGCTGAAGCTTTCTTT.

In this sample, this clone turned up a few times. V gene TRBV5-8 combines with J gene TRBJ1-2; TRBD1 agrees at 7 bases. The V segment lost 0 bases and the J segment 0 bases; nucleotides outside the gene matches: 2. The CDR3 length is 15 residues. Germline V CDR1 and CDR2: SGHTS, YDEGEE. CDR3 residues: CASSLGDRPNYGYTF. In DNA, the CDR3 is TGTGCCAGCAGCTTGGGGGACAGACCTAACTATGGCTACACCTTC. Combining the CDR3 with reference TRBV5-8 and TRBJ1-2 gives the whole variable domain EAGVTQSPTHLIKTRGQQATLRCSPISGHTSVYWYQQALGLGLQFLLWYDEGEERNRGNFPPRFSGRQFPNYSSELNVNALELEDSALYLCASSLGDRPNYGYTFGSGTRLTVV.

The chain links TRBV7-9 to TRBJ1-1; tentatively, D is TRBD1 (5 bases). The germline CDR1 and CDR2 sequences are SEHNR and FQNEAQ (reference sequence). The CDR3 has 15 residues. V was trimmed by 3 bases and J by 2 bases, leaving 13 bases between them. CDR3 nucleotides: TGTGCCAGCAGCTTGAGTTCCGGGGCCAACACTGAAGCTTTCTTT. Translated, it gives CASSLSSGANTEAFF.